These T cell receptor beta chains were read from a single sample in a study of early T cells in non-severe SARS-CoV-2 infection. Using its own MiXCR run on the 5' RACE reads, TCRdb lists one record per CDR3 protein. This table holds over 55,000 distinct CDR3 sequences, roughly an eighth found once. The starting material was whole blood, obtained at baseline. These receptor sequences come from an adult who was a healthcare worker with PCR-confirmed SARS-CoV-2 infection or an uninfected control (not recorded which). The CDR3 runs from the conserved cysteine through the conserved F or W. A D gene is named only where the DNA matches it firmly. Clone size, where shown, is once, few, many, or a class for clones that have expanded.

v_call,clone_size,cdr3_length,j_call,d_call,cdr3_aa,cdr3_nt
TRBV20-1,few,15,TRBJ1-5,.,CSARDVRRVNQPQHF,TGCAGTGCTAGAGATGTTCGGAGGGTAAATCAGCCCCAGCATTTT
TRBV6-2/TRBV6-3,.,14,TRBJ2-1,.,CASSDQLSYNEQFF,TGTGCCAGCAGCGATCAGCTATCCTACAATGAGCAGTTCTTC
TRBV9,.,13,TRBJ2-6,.,CASRETGANVLTF,TGTGCCAGCAGAGAGACAGGGGCCAACGTCCTGACTTTC
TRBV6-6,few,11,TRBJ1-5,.,CACGGGQPQHF,TGTGCGTGCGGGGGAGGGCAGCCCCAGCATTTT
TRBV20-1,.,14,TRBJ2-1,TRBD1,CSARGLRGHIEQFF,TGCAGTGCTAGGGGACTCAGGGGGCATATTGAGCAGTTCTTC
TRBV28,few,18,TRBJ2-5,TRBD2,CASSSRLAGGPTRETQYF,TGTGCCAGCAGTTCGAGACTAGCGGGGGGCCCTACCCGAGAGACCCAGTACTTC
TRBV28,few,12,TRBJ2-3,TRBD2,CASGGGTDTQYF,TGTGCGAGCGGGGGAGGCACAGATACGCAGTATTTT
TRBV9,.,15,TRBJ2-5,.,CASSVDGRGEETQYF,TGTGCCAGCAGCGTAGACGGGCGGGGAGAAGAGACCCAGTACTTC
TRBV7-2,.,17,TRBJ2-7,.,CASSSTPQGPLSYEQYF,TGTGCCAGCAGCAGCACCCCCCAGGGGCCTCTATCCTACGAGCAGTACTTC
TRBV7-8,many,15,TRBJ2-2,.,CASSPFAGGPGELFF,TGTGCCAGCAGCCCATTCGCAGGCGGACCCGGGGAGCTGTTTTTT
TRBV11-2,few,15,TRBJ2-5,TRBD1,CASSLKRTGGETQYF,TGTGCCAGCAGCCTAAAAAGGACAGGGGGCGAGACCCAGTACTTC
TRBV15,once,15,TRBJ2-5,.,CATSSLQGSSQTQYF,TGTGCCACCAGCAGCTTACAGGGAAGTTCGCAAACCCAGTACTTC
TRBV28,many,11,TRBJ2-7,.,CASSHNREQYF,TGTGCCAGCAGTCATAACAGAGAGCAGTACTTC
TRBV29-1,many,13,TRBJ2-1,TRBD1,CSVGWRGGLEQFF,TGCAGCGTTGGTTGGAGAGGGGGCCTTGAGCAGTTCTTC
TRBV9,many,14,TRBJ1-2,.,CASSGRSSHYGYTF,TGTGCCAGCAGCGGCCGGTCCAGCCACTATGGCTACACCTTC
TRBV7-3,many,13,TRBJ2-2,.,CASSSPNTGELFF,TGTGCCAGCAGCTCGCCGAACACCGGGGAGCTGTTTTTT
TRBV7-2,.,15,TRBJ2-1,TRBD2,CASSYSGLAGDEQFF,TGTGCCAGCAGCTACAGCGGACTAGCGGGCGATGAGCAGTTCTTC
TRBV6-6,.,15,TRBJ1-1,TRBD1,CASKRQGARTAEAFF,TGTGCCAGCAAACGACAGGGGGCGCGTACGGCTGAAGCTTTCTTT
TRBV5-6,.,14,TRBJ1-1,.,CASSLEGESTEAFF,TGTGCCAGCAGCTTGGAGGGTGAGAGCACTGAAGCTTTCTTT
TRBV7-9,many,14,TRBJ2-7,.,CASSSWPSSYEQYF,TGTGCCAGCAGCTCCTGGCCTAGCTCCTACGAGCAGTACTTC
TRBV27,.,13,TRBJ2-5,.,CASSFTGRETQYF,TGTGCCAGCAGTTTCACAGGGAGAGAGACCCAGTACTTC
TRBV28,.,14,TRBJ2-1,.,CASSSLARGNEQFF,TGTGCCAGCAGTTCTCTAGCGCGGGGCAATGAGCAGTTCTTC
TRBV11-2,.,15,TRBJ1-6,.,CASSSQGFGNSPLHF,TGTGCCAGCAGCTCCCAGGGGTTCGGCAATTCACCCCTCCACTTT
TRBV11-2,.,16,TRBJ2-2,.,CASSLDQARRTGELFF,TGTGCCAGCAGCTTAGATCAGGCCAGACGCACCGGGGAGCTGTTTTTT
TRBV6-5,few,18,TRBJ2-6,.,CASSNFRGSSSGANVLTF,TGTGCCAGCTCCAACTTTAGGGGTTCCAGCTCTGGGGCCAACGTCCTGACTTTC
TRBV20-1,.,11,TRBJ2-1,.,CSAREAGEQFF,TGCAGTGCTAGAGAGGCGGGGGAGCAGTTCTTC
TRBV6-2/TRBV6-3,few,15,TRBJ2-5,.,CASSPNTMYQETQYF,TGTGCCAGCAGTCCGAACACAATGTACCAAGAGACCCAGTACTTC
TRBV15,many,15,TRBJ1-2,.,CATSVGLGALEGYTF,TGTGCCACCAGCGTGGGGTTAGGGGCGTTAGAAGGCTACACCTTC
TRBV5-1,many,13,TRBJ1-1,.,CASSLARNTEAFF,TGCGCCAGCAGCTTGGCTCGTAACACTGAAGCTTTCTTT
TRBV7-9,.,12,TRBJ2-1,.,CVSSGSYNEQFF,TGTGTCAGCAGCGGCTCCTACAATGAGCAGTTCTTC
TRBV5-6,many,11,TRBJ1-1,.,CASSYEAEAFF,TGTGCCAGCAGCTATGAGGCTGAAGCTTTCTTT
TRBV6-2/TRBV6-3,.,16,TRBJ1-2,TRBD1,CASRPTGRTGTGGYTF,TGTGCCAGCCGCCCAACGGGGCGGACAGGGACGGGCGGCTACACCTTC
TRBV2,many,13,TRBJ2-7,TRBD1,CASGYPGTGGWYF,TGTGCCAGCGGGTACCCTGGGACAGGGGGCTGGTACTTC
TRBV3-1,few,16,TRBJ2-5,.,CASSPQPTGRFETQYF,TGTGCCAGCAGCCCCCAACCGACAGGGAGGTTTGAGACCCAGTACTTC
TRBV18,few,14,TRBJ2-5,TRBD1,CASSPGTGGKTQYF,TGTGCCAGCTCACCAGGGACAGGGGGCAAGACCCAGTACTTC
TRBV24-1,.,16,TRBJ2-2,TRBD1,CATSDLPTGVNGELFF,TGTGCCACCAGTGATTTGCCGACAGGGGTCAACGGGGAGCTGTTTTTT
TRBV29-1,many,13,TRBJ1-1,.,CSVESRQNTEAFF,TGCAGCGTTGAAAGTCGCCAGAACACTGAAGCTTTCTTT
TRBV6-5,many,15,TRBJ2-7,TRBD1,CASSGSTGTSLEQYF,TGTGCCAGCAGTGGGTCGACAGGGACGAGTCTCGAGCAGTACTTC
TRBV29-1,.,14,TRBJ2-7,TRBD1,CSVDGPGRGREQYF,TGCAGCGTTGATGGTCCGGGCAGGGGGCGGGAGCAGTACTTC
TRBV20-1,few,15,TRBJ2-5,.,CSARDHRGLRETQYF,TGCAGTGCTAGAGATCACCGGGGGCTAAGAGAGACCCAGTACTTC
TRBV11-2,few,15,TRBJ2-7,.,CASSLVGRGPREQYF,TGTGCCAGCAGCTTAGTAGGCAGGGGACCCCGGGAGCAGTACTTC
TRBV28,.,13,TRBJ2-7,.,CASSWPGAYEQYF,TGTGCCAGCAGTTGGCCAGGGGCCTACGAGCAGTACTTC
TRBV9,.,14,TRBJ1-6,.,CASRKGRGGSPLHF,TGTGCCAGCAGGAAAGGAAGAGGGGGTTCACCCCTCCACTTT
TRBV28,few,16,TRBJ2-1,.,CASSLYSLGSYNEQFF,TGTGCCAGCAGCCTATACTCTCTCGGGTCCTACAATGAGCAGTTCTTC
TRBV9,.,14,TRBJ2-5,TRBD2,CASNSGGAQETQYF,TGTGCCAGCAATAGCGGGGGGGCGCAAGAGACCCAGTACTTC
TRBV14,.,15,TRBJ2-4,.,CASSQVGRGENIQYF,TGTGCCAGCAGCCAAGTAGGGAGAGGAGAGAACATTCAGTACTTC
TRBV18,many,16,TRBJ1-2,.,CASSPPTGRTGYGYTF,TGTGCCAGCTCACCCCCCACAGGGAGGACTGGCTATGGCTACACCTTC
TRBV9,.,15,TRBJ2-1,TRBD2,CASSVAQRGYNEQFF,TGTGCCAGCAGCGTAGCCCAGCGGGGTTACAATGAGCAGTTCTTC
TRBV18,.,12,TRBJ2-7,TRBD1,CASSATGPEQYF,TGTGCCAGCTCGGCGACAGGGCCCGAGCAGTACTTC